A selection of T cell receptor beta chains follows, all from one sample in a study of T cells in Graves' hyperthyroidism and ophthalmopathy. TCRdb fed the multiplex PCR reads into MiXCR, producing one record per CDR3 protein. Here the sample spans a few hundred thousand distinct CDR3 sequences, 46% being singletons. Sequencing used peripheral blood or thyroid tissue (not recorded which). The source of these receptors is a woman under 30 with Graves' hyperthyroidism. Both conserved end residues are part of each CDR3. D genes are given only for firm matches. Not every row has a clone size; where given, it reads once, few, many or a size class.

clone size	CDR3 length	V gene	J gene	D gene	CDR3 protein	CDR3 DNA
many	12	TRBV19	TRBJ2-2	NA	CASSSRTGELFF	TGCGCCAGCAGCTCGAGAACCGGGGAGCTGTTTTTT
NA	11	TRBV29-1	TRBJ1-2	NA	CSVATGAGCTF	NA
NA	16	TRBV11-2	TRBJ2-7	TRBD1	CASSSNRDRVLSEQYF	TGTGCCAGCAGCTCGAACCGGGACAGGGTCCTCTCGGAGCAGTACTTC
NA	17	TRBV7-8	TRBJ2-1	TRBD2	CASSLAWELAGGNEQFF	TGTGCCAGCAGCTTAGCTTGGGAACTAGCGGGAGGGAATGAGCAGTTCTTC
many	15	TRBV13	TRBJ2-5	TRBD2	CASSEGTSGIKTQYF	TGTGCCAGCAGCGAGGGGACTAGCGGGATCAAGACCCAGTACTTC
many	18	TRBV7-9	TRBJ2-5	NA	CASSFEVMTATLQETQYF	TGTGCCAGCAGCTTTGAAGTAATGACAGCGACGCTCCAAGAGACCCAGTACTTC
few	13	TRBV28	TRBJ2-5	NA	CASSSQPGASQYF	TGTGCCAGCAGTTCTCAACCGGGGGCCTCCCAGTACTTC
many	14	TRBV19	TRBJ2-7	NA	CASSIFRGTYEQYF	TGTGCCAGTAGTATATTCCGGGGAACCTACGAGCAGTACTTC
few	13	TRBV20-1	TRBJ1-1	NA	CSARTLGDTEAFF	TGCAGTGCCAGGACCCTTGGGGACACTGAAGCTTTCTTT
few	12	TRBV2	TRBJ1-1	TRBD1	CARGQGNTEAFF	TGTGCCAGAGGACAGGGGAACACTGAAGCTTTCTTT
many	16	TRBV7-9	TRBJ2-7	TRBD1	CASSSRAGTVAYEQYF	TGTGCCAGCAGCTCTAGGGCCGGGACAGTGGCCTACGAGCAGTACTTC
many	11	TRBV29-1	TRBJ1-2	NA	CSVEDLDGYTF	TGCAGCGTTGAAGATCTTGATGGCTACACCTTC
many	13	TRBV9	TRBJ2-5	NA	CASSVRPTETQYF	TGTGCCAGCAGCGTTCGACCGACAGAGACCCAGTACTTC
NA	9	TRBV10-3	TRBJ1-5	NA	CAISPPLHF	TGTGCCATCAGCCCCCCCCTGCATTTT
many	15	TRBV5-1	TRBJ1-5	TRBD1	CASSFGTGFNQPQHF	TGCGCCAGCAGCTTTGGGACAGGGTTTAATCAGCCCCAGCATTTT
NA	14	TRBV15	TRBJ1-6	NA	CATRLAGRNSPLHF	TGTGCCACCAGACTAGCGGGCCGAAATTCACCCCTCCACTTT
many	14	TRBV7-3	TRBJ1-1	NA	CASSLQPMNTEAFF	TGTGCCAGCAGCCTCCAACCAATGAACACTGAAGCTTTCTTT
many	14	TRBV10-3	TRBJ2-1	TRBD2	CAISGAGEYNEQFF	TGTGCCATCAGTGGGGCGGGGGAATACAATGAGCAGTTCTTC
many	14	TRBV9	TRBJ2-5	TRBD2	CASSVDLGRGAQYF	TGTGCCAGCAGCGTAGATCTAGGCCGGGGGGCCCAGTACTTC
NA	16	TRBV7-9	TRBJ1-1	NA	CASSYSGTRMNTEAFF	TGTGCCAGCAGCTATAGCGGGACAAGAATGAACACTGAAGCTTTCTTT
once	16	TRBV7-9	TRBJ2-7	TRBD2	CATAGTSGRGGYEQYF	TGTGCCACCGCTGGGACTAGCGGGAGAGGGGGCTACGAGCAGTACTTC
once	13	TRBV2	TRBJ2-7	NA	CASSGLISYEQYF	TGTGCCAGCAGTGGACTGATCTCCTACGAGCAGTACTTC
few	17	TRBV20-1	TRBJ2-2	TRBD2	CSARRLAGGLNTGELFF	TGCAGTGCTAGGAGGCTAGCGGGAGGATTGAACACCGGGGAGCTGTTTTTT
NA	12	TRBV2	TRBJ1-2	NA	CASTTPGSGYTF	TGTGCCAGCACCACCCCGGGGAGCGGCTACACCTTC
many	15	TRBV5-1	TRBJ2-5	NA	CASSLGGLTQETQYF	TGCGCCAGCAGCTTGGGTGGGCTGACTCAAGAGACCCAGTACTTC
NA	17	TRBV5-1	TRBJ2-3	NA	CASSLAEFGGVGDTQYF	TGCGCCAGCAGCTTAGCCGAGTTTGGGGGCGTGGGAGATACGCAGTATTTT
NA	17	TRBV19	TRBJ2-2	TRBD2	CASSGLLAGAYTGELFF	TGTGCCAGTAGTGGTTTGCTAGCGGGAGCTTACACCGGGGAGCTGTTTTTT
NA	17	TRBV20-1	TRBJ2-5	TRBD2	CSARGSGTSGRQETQYF	TGCAGTGCTAGAGGTTCCGGGACTAGCGGGAGGCAAGAGACCCAGTACTTC
many	10	TRBV2	TRBJ1-1	NA	CASKSTEAFF	TGTGCCAGCAAATCTACTGAAGCTTTCTTT
NA	14	TRBV18	TRBJ2-5	TRBD1	CASSPDRGGETQYF	TGTGCCAGCTCACCGGACAGGGGAGGTGAGACCCAGTACTTC
NA	9	TRBV10-3	TRBJ1-1	NA	CAISDLGLF	TGTGCCATCAGCGACTTAGGTCTCTTT
many	11	TRBV20-1	TRBJ1-2	NA	CSASRDTLRFF	TGCAGTGCTAGCCGGGACACGTTGAGATTCTTC
many	15	TRBV20-1	TRBJ1-1	TRBD1	CSARGGLRQGSEAFF	TGCAGTGCTAGAGGGGGGTTGAGACAGGGCAGTGAAGCTTTCTTT
few	10	TRBV11-2	TRBJ2-5	NA	CASSRGTQYF	TGTGCCAGCAGCCGAGGGACCCAGTACTTC
many	16	TRBV24-1	TRBJ1-3	NA	CATSDSTGSSGNTIYF	TGTGCCACCAGTGATTCAACAGGTTCCTCTGGAAACACCATATATTTT
NA	12	TRBV10-3	TRBJ1-1	TRBD1	CAIQGLDTEAFF	TGTGCTATACAGGGGTTGGACACTGAAGCTTTCTTT
NA	16	TRBV11-2	TRBJ2-2	NA	CASSFDRLSAAGELFF	TGTGCCAGCAGCTTTGATAGGTTGAGCGCCGCCGGGGAGCTGTTTTTT
NA	14	TRBV19	TRBJ1-6	TRBD1	CASSITGANSPLHF	TGTGCCAGTAGTATAACAGGGGCCAATTCACCCCTCCACTTT
NA	15	TRBV11-2	TRBJ1-1	NA	CASSLDRFTKVEAFF	TGTGCCAGCAGCTTAGACAGGTTTACGAAGGTTGAAGCTTTCTTT
NA	11	TRBV28	TRBJ1-2	NA	CASIQNYGYTF	TGTGCCAGCATTCAAAACTATGGCTACACCTTC
NA	12	TRBV29-1	TRBJ2-5	NA	CSVGDTKETQYF	TGCAGCGTTGGGGACACCAAAGAGACCCAGTACTTC